The 15 T cell receptor beta chains below come from one sample, sequenced in a study of monozygotic twins with inflammatory bowel disease (dated by TCRdb to between 2018 and 2020). The library was produced with 5' RACE. For sequencing, an Illumina HiSeq 2500 was employed. After TCRdb reprocessed the reads, each CDR3 protein sequence was kept as one row, without DNA. Per the sample table, the count is some 440,000 distinct CDR3 sequences. The ten largest clones take up roughly 2.3% of the sample. The source material was blood. These receptors were obtained from a human donor with ulcerative colitis or Crohn's disease, or a healthy co-twin of an affected twin (not recorded which).

The chain employs TRBV15 and TRBJ2-4. Germline V gene sequence: CDR1 LNHNV, CDR2 YYDKDF (reference sequence). The CDR3 length is 14 residues. The CDR3 protein is CATSTHKTKNIQYF.

The rearrangement links TRBV4-3 to TRBJ2-1. The CDR3 extends over 16 amino acids. Germline CDR1 LGHNA, CDR2 YSLEER. The CDR3 loop reads CASSQGSASTNNEQFF.

The chain couples TRBV5-1 to TRBJ2-2; TCRdb's D gene call, TRBD1, goes unchecked for lack of DNA. Germline V gene sequence: CDR1 SGHRS, CDR2 YFSETQ. This CDR3 is built from 15 residues. The CDR3 sequence: CASSLEAGDTGELFF.

V gene TRBV5-1 combines with J gene TRBJ2-2; the TCRdb call, TRBD1, lacks DNA for checking. Looked up from germline, CDR1 is SGHRS and CDR2 is YFSETQ. The CDR3 is made up of 17 amino acids. CDR3 amino acids: CATRAGTGSMNTGELFF. Full variable domain (remainder filled in from reference TRBV5-1 and TRBJ2-2): KAGVTQTPRYLIKTRGQQVTLSCSPISGHRSVSWYQQTPGQGLQFLFEYFSETQRNKGNFPGRFSGRQFSNSRSEMNVSTLELGDSALYLCATRAGTGSMNTGELFFGEGSRLTVL.

V usage is TRBV2 and J usage is TRBJ1-1. This CDR3 spans 13 amino acids. The germline gives CDR1 SNHLY, CDR2 FYNNEI. This CDR3 is CASSGHANTEAFF.

This chain connects TRBV24-1 to TRBJ2-1; as DNA is missing, the TRBD1 call by TCRdb cannot be tested. This CDR3 has 15 amino acids. CDR1 and CDR2 (germline): KGHDR, SFDVKD. The CDR3 loop is CATSDRASLYNEQFF.

The V and J genes are TRBV4-1 and TRBJ2-2; TCRdb calls TRBD1, which cannot be checked without DNA. The CDR3 spans 16 residues. Germline values: CDR1 MGHRA, CDR2 YSYEKL. Here the CDR3 reads CASSQDSGAEPGELFF.

The V gene is TRBV12-3 or TRBV12-4, the J gene TRBJ1-5. This CDR3 contains 13 residues. The CDR3 here is CASGPGRDQPQHF.

The chain joins TRBV7-8 to TRBJ1-2. This CDR3 contains 14 residues. Germline lookup yields CDR1 SGHVS and CDR2 FQNEAQ. The CDR3: CASSLQESGYGYTF.

This chain joins TRBV5-6 and TRBJ2-3; the TRBD2 assignment by TCRdb is unverifiable without DNA. The germline CDR1 and CDR2 sequences are SGHDT and YYEEEE. CDR3 size: 15 residues. The CDR3 reads CASSLVLANTDTQYF.

The chain is built from TRBV12-3 or TRBV12-4 and TRBJ2-7. The CDR3 covers 14 residues. The CDR3 reads CASSSSGGPYEQYF.

This chain joins TRBV29-1 and TRBJ2-7; as DNA is missing, the TRBD1 call by TCRdb cannot be tested. Looked up from germline, CDR1 is SQVTM and CDR2 is ANQGSEA. CDR3 length equals 15 residues. This CDR3 is CSVEDSRTGNYEQYF.

The chain uses TRBV5-1 and TRBJ1-1; the TRBD1 assignment by TCRdb is unverifiable without DNA. The CDR3 spans 17 residues. CDR1 is SGHRS, CDR2 YFSETQ, per germline. The CDR3 region is CASSPRDRGEWYTEAFF.

The CDR3: CASSFLISGGETQYF. V is TRBV5-6 and J is TRBJ2-5; TCRdb picks TRBD2, but there is no DNA to check that call. From germline, CDR1 is SGHDT and CDR2 YYEEEE. The CDR3 contains 15 residues.

V gene TRBV7-2 combines with J gene TRBJ1-2. The CDR3 contains 13 residues. CDR1 is SGHTA and CDR2 is FQGNSA in the germline V gene. This CDR3 is CASSPGRGLGYTF.